The T cell receptor beta chain under discussion was sequenced for a study of beta chain features in type 1 diabetes. General observations from the study: Here, the possible influence of HLA type (on TCRB rearrangement) remained unresolved.

Comment on this clone: Its cognate antigen is unknown.

The study reverse transcribed the entire isolated RNA, so it sequenced expressed TCRB transcripts. TCRdb keeps only in-frame clones here, not all; method: immunoSEQ multiplex PCR. The table records hundreds of thousands of clones, roughly 15% of them present only once. Sample: naive CD4+ T cells from blood. The receptor was isolated from a woman younger than 30 in good health.

The CDR3 loop reads CASSPTRGLAGTLGETQYF. CDR3 bases: TGTGCCAGCAGCCCCACCCGTGGACTAGCGGGGACGTTAGGAGAGACCCAGTACTTC. J is TRBJ2-5 and V is TRBV11-2; 12 nucleotides agree with TRBD2. The germline CDR1 and CDR2 sequences are SGHAT and FQNNGV. This CDR3 contains 19 residues. V was clipped by 5 bases and J by 4 bases; unmatched bases: 17. Full variable domain (outside the CDR3, taken from reference TRBV11-2 and TRBJ2-5): EAGVAQSPRYKIIEKRQSVAFWCNPISGHATLYWYQQILGQGPKLLIQFQNNGVVDDSQLPKDRFSAERLKGVDSTLKIQPAKLEDSAVYLCASSPTRGLAGTLGETQYFGPGTRLLVL.